Following are 9 T cell receptor beta chains from one sample sequenced in a study of blood T cell repertoires in COVID-19. Data came from immunoSEQ multiplex PCR; TCRdb stores just in-frame clones and leaves some out. The top ten hold approximately 30% of the sample, which has approximately 220,000 clones, approximately 80% seen once. The sequenced sample consisted of peripheral blood. The source of these receptors is a man aged 35-49 years with acute or convalescent COVID-19.

This clone was counted a single time. The chain uses TRBV14 and TRBJ1-1; D possibly corresponds to TRBD1 (6 bases). The CDR3 length is 19 residues. Trimming took 4 bases from V and 2 from J, leaving 26 bases between them. The germline V gene has CDR1 SGHDN and CDR2 FVKESK. The DNA of the CDR3 is TGTGCCAGCAGCCCGACGAGGGCCGGGGACATAAGGGAAAACACTGAAGCTTTCTTT. It specifies CASSPTRAGDIRENTEAFF.

This sequence joins TRBV29-1 and TRBJ1-1; perhaps TRBD1 as D (5 bases). Germline V gene lookup returns CDR1 SQVTM and CDR2 ANQGSEA. The CDR3 runs to 12 residues. Trimming took off 4 bases at V and 5 bases at J, with 11 bases between the two ends. The CDR3 bases are TGCAGCGTTGGGGGGGGTCGGACTGAAGCTTTCTTT. This codes for CSVGGGRTEAFF.

The V call is TRBV3-1 (or the pseudogene TRBV3-2), the J call TRBJ2-1, with 8 bases that match TRBD2. V lost 8 bases to trimming and J lost 7 bases; unmatched junction nucleotides: 7. This CDR3 contains 13 residues. Germline values: CDR1 LGHDT, CDR2 YNNKEL (reference sequence). DNA of the CDR3: TGTGCCAGCCTCGAGCGGGGGAGGAATGAGCAGTTCTTC. Protein: CASLERGRNEQFF.

The chain carries TRBV10-2 and TRBJ1-1; TRBD1 matches 7 bases. The length of the CDR3 is 14 residues. From germline, CDR1 is WSHSY and CDR2 SAAADI. Trimming removed 2 bases from V and 7 bases from J; junction bases left unmatched: 7. This CDR3 reads CASSEPGTVGEAFF. The CDR3 DNA follows: TGCGCCAGCAGTGAGCCGGGGACAGTGGGTGAAGCTTTCTTT.

This clone showed up just once. This chain connects TRBV12-3 or TRBV12-4 to TRBJ1-1; D uncertain. The CDR3 contains 12 residues. The V end lost 2 bases, the J end lost 1 base, and 2 bases lay between the germline ends. The CDR3 loop is CASSLQNTEAFF. The CDR3 bases are TGTGCCAGCAGTTTACAGAACACTGAAGCTTTCTTT.

V and J are TRBV19 and TRBJ2-5; 8 nucleotides agree with TRBD2. The CDR3 consists of 13 residues. Trimming removed 8 bases from V and 3 bases from J; junction bases left unmatched: 5. CDR1 and CDR2 from the germline V gene are LNHDA and SQIVND (reference sequence). DNA for the CDR3: TGTGCCAGTTCCGGGACTAGAAAAGAGACCCAGTACTTC. It codes for CASSGTRKETQYF. Looking up the rest from reference TRBV19 and TRBJ2-5 gives the full variable domain: DGGITQSPKYLFRKEGQNVTLSCEQNLNHDAMYWYRQDPGQGLRLIYYSQIVNDFQKGDIAEGYSVSREKKESFPLTVTSAQKNPTAFYLCASSGTRKETQYFGPGTRLLVL.

The CDR3 nucleotides read TGTGCCAGCAGCGAGACAGGAATCACCGGGGAGCTGTTTTTT. This sequence encodes CASSETGITGELFF. The rearrangement uses TRBV25-1 and TRBJ2-2, with a weak D call TRBD1 (6 bases). V lost 6 bases and J lost 4, with 12 bases in between. This CDR3 has 14 amino acids. Per germline, CDR1 MGHDK and CDR2 SYGVNS. Full variable domain (missing parts from reference TRBV25-1 and TRBJ2-2): EADIYQTPRYLVIGTGKKITLECSQTMGHDKMYWYQQDPGMELHLIHYSYGVNSTEKGDLSSESTVSRIRTEHFPLTLESARPSHTSQYLCASSETGITGELFFGEGSRLTVL.

This clone was recorded only once. The chain combines TRBV10-2 with TRBJ1-2; 9 nucleotides match TRBD1. Germline CDR1 WSHSY, CDR2 SAAADI. V dropped 10 bases and J dropped 5; count of bases not matched to a gene: 14. This CDR3 comprises 15 residues. For the CDR3, the DNA is TGCGCCACCAAGGACAGGGGATTCGAAGGATATGGCTACACCTTC. Translated, it gives CATKDRGFEGYGYTF.

This clone has a handful of counts. Distinct nucleotide sequences in the sample also encode this CDR3. The V gene is TRBV4-1, the J gene TRBJ1-2, with a possible D match to TRBD1 (6 bases). This CDR3 contains 14 residues. Germline CDR1 reads MGHRA; CDR2 reads YSYEKL. With 1 base removed from V and 4 bases from J, the gap between germline ends came to 10 bases. The CDR3 here is CASSQGQGPYGYTF. CDR3 nucleotide sequence: TGCGCCAGCAGCCAAGGGCAGGGGCCCTATGGCTACACCTTC.